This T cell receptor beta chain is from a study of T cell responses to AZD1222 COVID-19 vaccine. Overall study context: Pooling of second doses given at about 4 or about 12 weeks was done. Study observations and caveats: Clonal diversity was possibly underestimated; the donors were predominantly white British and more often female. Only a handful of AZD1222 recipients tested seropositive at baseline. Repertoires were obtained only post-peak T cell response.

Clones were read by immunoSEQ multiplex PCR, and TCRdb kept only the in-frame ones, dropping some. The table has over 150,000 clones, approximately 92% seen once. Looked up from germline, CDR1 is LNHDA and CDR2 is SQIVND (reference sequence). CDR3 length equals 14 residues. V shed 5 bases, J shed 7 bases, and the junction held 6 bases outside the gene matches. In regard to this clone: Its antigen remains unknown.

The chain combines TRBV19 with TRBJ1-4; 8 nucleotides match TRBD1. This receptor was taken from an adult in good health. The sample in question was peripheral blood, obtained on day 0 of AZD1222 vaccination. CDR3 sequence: CASSARTGSEKLFF. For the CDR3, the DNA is TGTGCCAGTAGTGCGAGGACAGGGAGTGAAAAACTGTTTTTT.